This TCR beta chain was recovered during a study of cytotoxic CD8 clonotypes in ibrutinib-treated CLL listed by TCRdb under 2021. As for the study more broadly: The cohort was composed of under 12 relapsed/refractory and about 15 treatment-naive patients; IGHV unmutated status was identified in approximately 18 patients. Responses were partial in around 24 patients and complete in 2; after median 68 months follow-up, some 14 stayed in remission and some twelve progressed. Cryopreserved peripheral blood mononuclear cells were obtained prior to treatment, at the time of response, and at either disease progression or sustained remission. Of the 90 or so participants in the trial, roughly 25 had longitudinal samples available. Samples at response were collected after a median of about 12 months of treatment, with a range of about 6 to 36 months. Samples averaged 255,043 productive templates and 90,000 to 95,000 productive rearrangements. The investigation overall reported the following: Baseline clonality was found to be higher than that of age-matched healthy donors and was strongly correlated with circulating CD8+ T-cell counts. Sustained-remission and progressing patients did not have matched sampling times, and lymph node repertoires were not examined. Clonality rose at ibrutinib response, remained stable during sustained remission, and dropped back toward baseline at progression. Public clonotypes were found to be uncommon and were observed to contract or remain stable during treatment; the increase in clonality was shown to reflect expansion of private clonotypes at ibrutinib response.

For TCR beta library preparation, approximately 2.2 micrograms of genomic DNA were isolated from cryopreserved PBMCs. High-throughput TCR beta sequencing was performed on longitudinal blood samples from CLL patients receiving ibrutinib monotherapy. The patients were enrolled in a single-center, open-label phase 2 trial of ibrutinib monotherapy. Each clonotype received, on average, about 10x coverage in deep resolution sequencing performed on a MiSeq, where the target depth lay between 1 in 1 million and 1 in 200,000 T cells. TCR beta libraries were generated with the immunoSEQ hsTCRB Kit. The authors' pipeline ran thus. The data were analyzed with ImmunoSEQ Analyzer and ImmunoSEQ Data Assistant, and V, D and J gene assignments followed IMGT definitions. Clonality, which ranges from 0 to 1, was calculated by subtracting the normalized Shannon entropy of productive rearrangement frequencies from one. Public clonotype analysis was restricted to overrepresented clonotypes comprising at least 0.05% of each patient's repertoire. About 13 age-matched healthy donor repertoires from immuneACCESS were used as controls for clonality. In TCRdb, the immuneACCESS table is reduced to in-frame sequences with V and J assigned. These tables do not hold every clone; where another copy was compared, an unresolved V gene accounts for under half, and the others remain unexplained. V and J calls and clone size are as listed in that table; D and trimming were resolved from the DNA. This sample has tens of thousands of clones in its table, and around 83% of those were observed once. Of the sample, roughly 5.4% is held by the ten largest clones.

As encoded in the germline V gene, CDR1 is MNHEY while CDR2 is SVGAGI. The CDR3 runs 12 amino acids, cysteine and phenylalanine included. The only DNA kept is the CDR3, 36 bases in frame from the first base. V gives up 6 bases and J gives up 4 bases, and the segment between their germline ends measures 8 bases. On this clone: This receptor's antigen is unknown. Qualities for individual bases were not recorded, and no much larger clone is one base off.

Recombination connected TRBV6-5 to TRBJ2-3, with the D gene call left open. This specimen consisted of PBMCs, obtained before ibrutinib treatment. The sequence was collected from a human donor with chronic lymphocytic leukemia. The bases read TGTGCCAGCAGCGGACGGCCAGATACGCAGTATTTT. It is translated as CASSGRPDTQYF.